The rows below give T cell receptor beta chains drawn from one sample of a study of cytomegalovirus exposure and HLA in healthy donors. Produced via immunoSEQ multiplex PCR; TCRdb's table is partial and in-frame only. Of about 140,000 clones in the sample, 60% to 85% were seen once. Sequences were obtained from PBMCs. The receptors derive from a male donor in good health and CMV-seropositive. The CDR3 runs from the conserved cysteine through the conserved F or W.

v_gene	CDR3aa
TRBV7-8	CASSSQPNAGNTIYF
TRBV30	CAWSVRGNQPQHF
TRBV2	CASSGGSSGNTIYF
TRBV19	CASSGGGGQRAEAFF
TRBV4-1	CASSQVGGLYEQYF
TRBV30	CAWSAWGGTYEQYF
TRBV7-2	CASSLATGGGQETQYF
TRBV27	CASRRGGLGTEAFF
TRBV6-1	CASSPTGDYGYTF
TRBV5-8	CASSFRQGNEKLFF
TRBV19	CASSATSGGSYNEQFF
TRBV4-1	CASRVRAGSSGNTIYF
TRBV4-1	CASSQDPGLAQPQHF
TRBV7-8	CASSLASGQPQHF
TRBV5-5	CASSLSGDEQYF
TRBV18	CASSAGRETQYF
TRBV29-1	CSVGTGDSYEQYF
TRBV7-9	CASSSGTSTDTQYF
TRBV11-2	CASSLAGGYNEQFF
TRBV5-1	CASSRGDLTETQYF
TRBV4-2	CASSQERYEQFF
TRBV19	CASSIEGSNQPQHF